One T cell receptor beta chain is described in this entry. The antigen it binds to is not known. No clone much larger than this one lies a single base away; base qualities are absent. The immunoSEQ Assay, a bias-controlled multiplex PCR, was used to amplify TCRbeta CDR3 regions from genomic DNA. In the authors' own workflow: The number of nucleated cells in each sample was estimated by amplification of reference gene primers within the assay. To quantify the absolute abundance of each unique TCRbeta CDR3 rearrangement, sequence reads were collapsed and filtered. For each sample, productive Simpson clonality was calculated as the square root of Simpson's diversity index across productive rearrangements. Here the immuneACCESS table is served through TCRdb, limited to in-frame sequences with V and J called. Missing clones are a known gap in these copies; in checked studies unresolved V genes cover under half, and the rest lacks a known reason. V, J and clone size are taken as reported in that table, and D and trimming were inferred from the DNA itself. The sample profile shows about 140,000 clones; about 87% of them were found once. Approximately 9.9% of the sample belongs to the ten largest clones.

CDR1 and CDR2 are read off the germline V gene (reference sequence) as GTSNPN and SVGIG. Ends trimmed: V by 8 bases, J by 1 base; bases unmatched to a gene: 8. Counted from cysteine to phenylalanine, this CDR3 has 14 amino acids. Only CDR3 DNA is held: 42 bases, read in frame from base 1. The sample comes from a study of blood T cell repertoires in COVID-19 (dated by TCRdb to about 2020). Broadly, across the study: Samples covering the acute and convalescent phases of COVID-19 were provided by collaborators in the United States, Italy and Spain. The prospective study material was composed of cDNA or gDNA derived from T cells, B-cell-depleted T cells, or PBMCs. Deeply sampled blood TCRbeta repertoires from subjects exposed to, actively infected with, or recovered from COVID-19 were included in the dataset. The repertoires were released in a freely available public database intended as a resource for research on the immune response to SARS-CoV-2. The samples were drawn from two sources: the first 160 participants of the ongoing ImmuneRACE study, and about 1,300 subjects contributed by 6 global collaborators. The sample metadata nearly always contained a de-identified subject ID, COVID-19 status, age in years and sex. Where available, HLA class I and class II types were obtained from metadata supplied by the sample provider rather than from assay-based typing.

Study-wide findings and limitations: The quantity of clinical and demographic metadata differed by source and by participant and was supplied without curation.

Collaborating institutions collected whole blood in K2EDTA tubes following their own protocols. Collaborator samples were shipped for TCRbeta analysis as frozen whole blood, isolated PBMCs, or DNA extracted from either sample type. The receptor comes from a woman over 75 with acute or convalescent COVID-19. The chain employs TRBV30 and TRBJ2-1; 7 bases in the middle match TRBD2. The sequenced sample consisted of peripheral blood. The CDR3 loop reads CAHQTGGSYNEQFF. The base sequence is TGTGCCCATCAAACGGGGGGTTCCTACAATGAGCAGTTCTTC.